The entry below gives a single TCR beta chain sequence along with its context. Its antigen is unidentified. This record comes from a study of identical twins. Donors uniformly comprised healthy Caucasians. MiXCR was run by TCRdb on the 5' RACE reads, yielding one entry per CDR3 protein. The data contain approximately 550,000 distinct CDR3 sequences, about a fifth of them seen just once; the ten biggest clones take up around 0.47%. Study-wide findings and caveats: In monozygotic twins, models underestimated the sharing of out-of-frame TCR alpha.

This sample also belongs to another study, concerning yellow fever vaccine responses in identical twins.

Specimen: CD4+ T cells sorted from blood. The receptor was derived from a woman under 30 in good health.

The CDR3 is CASSRKWRDTQYF. CDR3 DNA: TGTGCCAGCAGCCGGAAGTGGAGAGATACGCAGTATTTT. This chain connects TRBV3-1 to TRBJ2-3; unclear D gene. Deletions cut 4 bases from V and 5 bases from J, with 10 bases between. Germline CDR1 LGHDT, CDR2 YNNKEL (reference sequence). The CDR3 is 13 amino acids.